The entry below describes one T cell receptor (beta chain). The sample belongs to a study of blood T cell repertoires in COVID-19. Background on the study: Specimens from acute and convalescent COVID-19 originated in the United States, Italy and Spain. In each case, the material was cDNA or gDNA derived from T cells, B-cell-depleted T cells, or PBMCs.

The authors' processing: It was from reference gene primer amplification that nucleated cell counts were estimated. Using immunoSEQ multiplex PCR, the repertoire was profiled, and TCRdb retains in-frame clones only, with some absent. That table gives V, J and clone size, and the DNA gave D and trimming. The repertoire consists of tens of thousands of clones, with roughly three quarters occurring once and the leading ten covering under 9.5%. This TCR came from a man aged 70-80 years with active or convalescent COVID-19. The sample taken for sequencing was peripheral blood.

The CDR3 bases are TGTGCCAGCAGCCAAGCGGAGGACCAAGAGACCCAGTACTTC. This translates into CASSQAEDQETQYF. V usage is TRBV4-2 and J usage is TRBJ2-5; a weak D match, TRBD2 (5 bases). CDR1 LGHNA and CDR2 YNFKEQ come from the germline V gene. V gave up 1 base and J gave up 0 bases, with 6 bases separating them. This CDR3 comprises 14 residues.